A single sample gave rise to the 20 T cell receptor beta chains below, sequenced in a study of cytotoxic CD8 clonotypes in ibrutinib-treated CLL. Assay: immunoSEQ multiplex PCR; the TCRdb copy retains only in-frame clones and omits some. This sample carries some 300,000 clones, around four fifths of them seen once, and the ten largest clones take 5% to 7%. Material: PBMCs, obtained before ibrutinib treatment. Receptors originate from a human donor with chronic lymphocytic leukemia.

V usage is TRBV30 and J usage is TRBJ2-1, with no clear D. CDR3 size: 15 residues. Germline-derived CDR1 and CDR2 are GTSNPN and SVGIG (reference sequence). The V and J ends lost 2 bases and 3 bases respectively, with 14 bases between them. The CDR3 nucleotides are TGTGCCTGGAGTCATTCTCCACCCGACTACAATGAGCAGTTCTTC. Encoded protein: CAWSHSPPDYNEQFF.

The chain uses TRBV5-6 and TRBJ1-2; 10 bases line up with TRBD1. The germline V gene has CDR1 SGHDT and CDR2 YYEEEE. The J segment lost 1 base and the V segment lost 2 bases, leaving 2 bases of the junction unmatched. This CDR3 has 15 amino acids. The CDR3 loop reads CASSFWDRGNYGYTF. As DNA, the CDR3 is TGTGCCAGCAGCTTCTGGGACAGGGGTAACTATGGCTACACCTTC.

This chain joins TRBV10-3 and TRBJ2-6; D is undetermined. V was pared by 3 bases and J by 0 bases, with 9 bases between. This CDR3 region has 16 residues. From germline, CDR1 is ENHRY and CDR2 SYGVKD. In DNA form, the CDR3 reads TGTGCCATCAGTGACCTGGTGGACTCTGGGGCCAACGTCCTGACTTTC. Amino acid sequence: CAISDLVDSGANVLTF.

The chain is built from TRBV9 and TRBJ2-2, with a weak D call TRBD2 (6 bases). Germline V gene lookup returns CDR1 SGDLS and CDR2 YYNGEE. V was pared by 0 bases and J by 4 bases, with 22 bases between. This CDR3 spans 19 amino acids. The CDR3 region has the DNA TGTGCCAGCAGCGTAGATGGGCTAGCGCGAAATTCGGGCACCGGGGAGCTGTTTTTT. It encodes CASSVDGLARNSGTGELFF.

The rearrangement links TRBV19 to TRBJ2-3; 9 bases fit TRBD2. CDR3 length: 16 residues. CDR1 is LNHDA, CDR2 SQIVND, per germline (reference sequence). V lost 3 bases to trimming and J lost 4 bases; unmatched junction nucleotides: 8. The CDR3 coding sequence is TGTGCCAGTAGTATGCAAATAGCGGGAGAGGCAGATACGCAGTATTTT. It codes for CASSMQIAGEADTQYF.

This clone appeared once. This rearrangement joins TRBV15 to TRBJ2-1, with 14 bases matching TRBD2. This CDR3 region has 17 residues. Per germline, CDR1 LNHNV and CDR2 YYDKDF (reference sequence). The J segment lost 7 bases and the V segment lost 1 base, leaving 6 bases of the junction unmatched. For the CDR3, the DNA is TGTGCCACCAGCAGAGGGACTAGCGGGAGGCGGGGTAATGAGCAGTTCTTC. Protein product: CATSRGTSGRRGNEQFF.

The rearrangement joins TRBV5-4 to TRBJ2-7; 10 positions agree with TRBD1. The germline CDR1 and CDR2 sequences are SGHNT and YYREEE (reference sequence). The CDR3 runs 15 residues. The V gene end was trimmed by 4 bases and the J gene end by 6 bases; junction bases not matched to a gene: 10. As DNA, the CDR3 is TGTGCCAGCAGCCTCTCGACAGGGGGCGGAGGCGAGCAGTACTTC. This encodes CASSLSTGGGGEQYF.

The J gene is TRBJ1-1, the V gene TRBV6-1; no clear D. V was trimmed by 7 bases and J by 6 bases, leaving 15 bases between them. Germline V gene data show CDR1 as MNHNS and CDR2 as SASEGT. CDR3 size: 13 residues. The CDR3 here is CASTISPRPEAFF. The CDR3 DNA follows: TGTGCCAGCACCATATCCCCCCGGCCTGAAGCTTTCTTT.

V usage is TRBV5-1 and J usage is TRBJ1-2; possibly TRBD1 for D (5 bases). Trimming cost V 5 bases and J 2 bases, with 13 bases left between them. CDR3 length: 14 residues. Germline CDR1 reads SGHRS; CDR2 reads YFSETQ. The CDR3 loop reads CASSVRGSNYGYTF. Here the CDR3 DNA reads TGCGCCAGCAGTGTGCGGGGCTCAAACTATGGCTACACCTTC.

V gene TRBV2 combines with J gene TRBJ1-5, with D possibly matching TRBD1 (5 bases). Trimming took 6 bases from V and 1 from J, leaving 13 bases between them. The CDR3 is 15 residues long. CDR1 is SNHLY, CDR2 FYNNEI, per germline. CDR3 nucleotides: TGTGCCAGCAGCCGCCGGGGGTACAGCAATCAGCCCCAGCATTTT. Amino acid sequence: CASSRRGYSNQPQHF. Drawing the rest from reference TRBV2 and TRBJ1-5, the complete variable domain is EPEVTQTPSHQVTQMGQEVILRCVPISNHLYFYWYRQILGQKVEFLVSFYNNEISEKSEIFDDQFSVERPDGSNFTLKIRSTKLEDSAMYFCASSRRGYSNQPQHFGDGTRLSIL.

Only one count was recorded for this clone. The rearrangement joins TRBV6-5 to TRBJ2-1; 14 nucleotides agree with TRBD2. J gave up 9 bases and V 2 bases, and 3 bases lay outside the gene matches. Germline V gene sequence: CDR1 MNHEY, CDR2 SVGAGI. This CDR3 has 15 residues. This chain's CDR3 is CASSYPGTSGGEQFF. For the CDR3, the DNA is TGTGCCAGCAGTTACCCCGGGACTAGCGGGGGTGAGCAGTTCTTC.

This clone was counted a few times. J is TRBJ1-2 and V is TRBV5-1, with D unclear. With 0 bases removed from V and 3 bases from J, the gap between germline ends came to 9 bases. The CDR3 totals 14 residues. The germline V gene encodes CDR1 SGHRS and CDR2 YFSETQ. CDR3 sequence: CASSLVSADYGYTF. The CDR3 coding sequence is TGCGCCAGCAGCTTGGTGTCAGCGGACTATGGCTACACCTTC.

In this sample, this clone turned up a few times. The rearrangement joins TRBV7-3 to TRBJ2-7; D tentatively fits TRBD1 or TRBD2 (6 bases each). Germline loops: CDR1 SGHTA, CDR2 FQGTGA. The length of the CDR3 is 15 residues. V shed 5 bases and J shed 4 bases, with 18 bases lying between them. The CDR3 DNA reads TGTGCCAGCAGCCCAGCGGGCGGGACAACGTACGAGCAGTACTTC. The encoded protein is CASSPAGGTTYEQYF.

The genes are TRBV15 and TRBJ1-2; 10 nucleotides match TRBD1. In germline, CDR1 is LNHNV, CDR2 YYDKDF (reference sequence). J lost 2 bases, V lost 1 base, and 4 bases had no gene match. The CDR3 sequence is 16 residues long. This CDR3 is CATSRAPTGGNYGYTF. CDR3 DNA: TGTGCCACCAGCAGAGCTCCGACAGGGGGCAACTATGGCTACACCTTC.

This chain uses TRBV28 with TRBJ1-1, with TRBD1 identical over 7 bases. Unmatched junction bases numbered 8, after V lost 5 bases and J lost 5 bases. Per the germline V gene, CDR1 is MDHEN and CDR2 is SYDVKM. This CDR3 comprises 14 residues. The CDR3 region is CASSPSTGVTEAFF. CDR3 DNA: TGTGCCAGCAGTCCATCCACAGGGGTGACTGAAGCTTTCTTT. Looking up the rest from reference TRBV28 and TRBJ1-1 gives the full variable domain: DVKVTQSSRYLVKRTGEKVFLECVQDMDHENMFWYRQDPGLGLRLIYFSYDVKMKEKGDIPEGYSVSREKKERFSLILESASTNQTSMYLCASSPSTGVTEAFFGQGTRLTVV.

V gene TRBV10-3 combines with J gene TRBJ2-1; the D gene could be TRBD1 or TRBD2 (5 bases each). Germline CDR1 ENHRY, CDR2 SYGVKD. The CDR3 sequence is 17 residues long. Trimming removed 8 bases from V and 9 bases from J, with 29 bases in between. The CDR3: CAIGAVEGPSIRGEQFF. The CDR3 nucleotides are TGTGCCATCGGGGCTGTCGAAGGGCCTAGCATTCGCGGTGAGCAGTTCTTC.

The table lists this clone with a count of one. This sequence joins TRBV7-9 and TRBJ1-1, with TRBD1 as a possible D gene (5 bases). V lost 4 bases and J lost 1, with 16 bases in between. CDR1 is SEHNR and CDR2 is FQNEAQ in the germline V gene (reference sequence). The CDR3 covers 16 residues. CDR3 region: CASSSTLGTGNTEAFF. As DNA, the CDR3 is TGTGCCAGCAGCTCGACACTCGGAACAGGGAACACTGAAGCTTTCTTT. The variable domain in full, with the rest retrieved from reference TRBV7-9 and TRBJ1-1, is DTGVSQNPRHKITKRGQNVTFRCDPISEHNRLYWYRQTLGQGPEFLTYFQNEAQLEKSRLLSDRFSAERPKGSFSTLEIQRTEQGDSAMYLCASSSTLGTGNTEAFFGQGTRLTVV.

The gene calls are TRBV5-1 and TRBJ2-7, with D possibly TRBD2 on 7 matching bases. Germline CDR1 is SGHRS and CDR2 is YFSETQ. The V end lost 0 bases, the J end lost 5 bases, and 12 bases lay between the germline ends. This CDR3 is built from 14 residues. CDR3 sequence (DNA): TGCGCCAGCAGCTTGGCCGGGGGGCCCCACGAGCAGTACTTC. As protein: CASSLAGGPHEQYF.

The V gene is TRBV4-1, the J gene TRBJ2-7, with 9 bases aligning to TRBD1. The germline V gene encodes CDR1 MGHRA and CDR2 YSYEKL. The CDR3 spans 19 residues. Trimming removed 0 bases from V and 2 bases from J; junction bases left unmatched: 14. The CDR3 DNA sequence: TGCGCCAGCAGCCAAGATAGGGAGAGGGGACAGGGCCGTACCTACGAGCAGTACTTC. As protein: CASSQDRERGQGRTYEQYF.

The sample holds one count of this clone. The chain links TRBV19 to TRBJ2-3; D is undetermined. The CDR3 length is 16 residues. Germline V gene lookup returns CDR1 LNHDA and CDR2 SQIVND (reference sequence). V gave up 1 base and J gave up 1 base, with 12 bases separating them. This CDR3 is CASSIGLVGGTDTQYF. The CDR3 DNA reads TGTGCCAGTAGTATAGGCCTAGTGGGTGGCACAGATACGCAGTATTTT.